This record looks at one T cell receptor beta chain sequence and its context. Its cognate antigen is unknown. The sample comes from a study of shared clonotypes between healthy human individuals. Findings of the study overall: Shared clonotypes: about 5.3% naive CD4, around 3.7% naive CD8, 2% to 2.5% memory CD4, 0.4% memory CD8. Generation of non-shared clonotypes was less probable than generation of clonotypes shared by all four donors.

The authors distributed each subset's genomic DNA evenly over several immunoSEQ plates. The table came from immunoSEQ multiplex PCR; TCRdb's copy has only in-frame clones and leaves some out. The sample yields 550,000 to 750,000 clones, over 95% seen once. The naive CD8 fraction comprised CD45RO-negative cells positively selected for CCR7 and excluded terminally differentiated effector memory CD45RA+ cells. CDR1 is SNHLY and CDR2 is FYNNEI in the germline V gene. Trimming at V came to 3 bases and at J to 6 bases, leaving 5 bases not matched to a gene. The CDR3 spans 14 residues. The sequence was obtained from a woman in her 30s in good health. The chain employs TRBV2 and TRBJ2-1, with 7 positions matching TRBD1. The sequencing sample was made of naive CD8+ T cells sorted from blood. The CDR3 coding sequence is TGTGCCAGCAGTGATTTGACAGGGAGCAATGAGCAGTTCTTC. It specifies CASSDLTGSNEQFF.